The text below deals with one T cell receptor beta chain. Its specificity is unknown. This entry belongs to a study of identical twins. Study outcomes and limitations: Beta out-of-frame sequences showed weaker excess sharing between twins.

TCRdb redid the calling of the 5' RACE reads with MiXCR, one entry per CDR3 protein. The sample shows some 790,000 distinct CDR3 sequences, over 15% of them seen only once. The germline V and J ends were trimmed by 6 bases and 0 bases, with 14 bases remaining between them. Per germline, CDR1 DFQATT and CDR2 SNEGSKA (reference sequence). This CDR3 is 14 amino acids long. This same sample was also taken into another study, of T cells expressing NK-cell markers. That report notes: In the group of eight sequenced donors, seven were HCMV-seropositive and one was seronegative. Once again these clonotypes came out on top in the CD3+CD56-NKG2C+ fraction of a few donors. Certain NKG2C+ T cell clones were expanded, and their HCMV specificity remained unclear.

Sequenced sample: PBMCs. This chain joins TRBV20-1 and TRBJ1-1, with D uncertain. The clonotype comes from a woman aged 18-29 years in good health. The CDR3 bases are TGCAGTGCGCAGGACCTGGCCATGAACACTGAAGCTTTCTTT. This translates into CSAQDLAMNTEAFF.